One and the same sample provided the 2 T cell receptor beta chains below, sequenced in a study of blood T cell repertoires in COVID-19. Assay used: immunoSEQ multiplex PCR; TCRdb lists only in-frame clones, some missing. The sample carries around 220,000 clones, around 81% recorded once. The material sequenced was PBMCs or T cells enriched from blood (not recorded which). The receptors come from a woman aged 40 to 50 with acute COVID-19.

The rearrangement links TRBV7-2 to TRBJ2-3; the D is unclear. Per the germline V gene, CDR1 is SGHTA and CDR2 is FQGNSA. The germline V and J ends were trimmed by 5 bases and 6 bases, with 12 bases remaining between them. This CDR3 spans 13 amino acids. The CDR3 loop reads CASSLLQSDTQYF. CDR3 DNA sequence: TGTGCCAGCAGCCTGCTCCAGTCGGATACGCAGTATTTT. The whole variable domain, remainder taken from reference TRBV7-2 and TRBJ2-3, is GAGVSQSPSNKVTEKGKDVELRCDPISGHTALYWYRQSLGQGLEFLIYFQGNSAPDKSGLPSDRFSAERTGGSVSTLTIQRTQQEDSAVYLCASSLLQSDTQYFGPGTRLTVL.

This sequence joins TRBV15 and TRBJ2-1; 12 bases map to TRBD2. This CDR3 comprises 15 residues. Germline trimming cut 5 bases from V and 10 bases from J; bases unmatched to any gene: 9. CDR1 is LNHNV, CDR2 YYDKDF, per germline (reference sequence). The CDR3 region is CATSATSGSVREQFF. DNA of the CDR3: TGTGCCACCAGCGCGACTAGCGGGAGTGTCAGGGAGCAGTTCTTC. Variable domain in full (rest from reference TRBV15 and TRBJ2-1): DAMVIQNPRYQVTQFGKPVTLSCSQTLNHNVMYWYQQKSSQAPKLLFHYYDKDFNNEADTPDNFQSRRPNTSFCFLDIRSPGLGDTAMYLCATSATSGSVREQFFGPGTRLTVL.